This TCR beta chain was recovered during a study of T cell responses to AZD1222 COVID-19 vaccine (dated by TCRdb to the early 2020s). Notes on the research overall: AZD1222 recipients with second doses at about 4 weeks or about 12 weeks were pooled, because spike-specific TCR depth and breadth did not differ between schedules. A total of 230 to 250 trial participants underwent TCR sequencing, of whom around 200 received two doses of AZD1222 and some 25 received two doses of the MenACWY control vaccine. Trial participants were enrolled into age subgroups of 18-55, 56-69 and 70-plus years, which contained around 150, 28 and 57 TCR-sequenced participants, respectively.

This clone appeared once. It lacks a known antigen. No much larger clone exists at a distance of one base, and base qualities are not known. This specimen's time point label, interpreted: baseline before first vaccination. Vaccinee samples came from UK trials COV001 and COV002, including a single-blind randomized controlled phase 2/3 trial of AZD1222 (ChAdOx1 nCoV-19) in healthy adults. For TCRbeta chain sequencing, PBMC samples from trial participants were taken at day 0 and at day 28 after the second dose. Counted from cysteine to phenylalanine, this CDR3 has 14 amino acids. Only the CDR3 region is kept as DNA, spanning 42 bases read in frame from base 1. Looking up the germline V gene (reference sequence) yields CDR1 LNHDA and CDR2 SQIVND. V sheds 5 bases and J sheds 2 bases, leaving 13 bases between their ends. The paper's findings and limits, for the study overall: Spike-specific TCR breadth and depth rose significantly after two AZD1222 doses compared with day 0 and with MenACWY recipients. Vaccine-associated CD4 TCRs spanned the whole spike protein, with dominant responses in regions 160-218 and 743-854. Conclusions about previously exposed vaccinees are limited, since just six AZD1222 recipients were seropositive for SARS-CoV-2 at baseline. Most participants were white British and females outnumbered males, and the authors suggested that clonal diversity may have been underestimated. Because no day 14 peak-response samples were available, repertoires were characterized only after the peak T cell response. Reportedly, close to half of the unique spike-specific TCRs recognized epitopes lying outside the regions that are mutated in the B.1.351 and B.1.1.7 variants. In the small 56-69-year group, the increase in depth fell short of significance, most likely because of low power.

The CDR3 regions of human TCRbeta chains were analyzed by immunosequencing. The study's processing was this. TCRs in the repertoires were matched against a reference library of SARS-CoV-2-specific TCRs that had been generated with the MIRA antigen-specificity platform. Breadth was defined as the fraction of unique TCRs that were SARS-CoV-2-associated. Depth was defined as the fraction of total T cells that were SARS-CoV-2-associated. Using the MIRA data, each spike-specific TCR was mapped to the spike region that the TCR reacts to and placed in a CD4 or CD8 class. Log10-transformed breadth and depth values were compared by one-way ANOVA with Sidak's multiple comparisons tests. Imported from immuneACCESS, the table was reduced by TCRdb to in-frame sequences with V and J called. These copies leave out some clones; in studies compared against another copy, an unresolved V gene accounts for under half, and the cause of the remainder is not known. V and J calls and clone size are those listed in that table; D and trimming were worked out from the DNA. For this sample the table gives fewer than 200,000 clones, of which about 90% were detected only once. Together, the top ten hold less than 2.5% of the sample.

The chain uses TRBV19 and TRBJ2-7, with TRBD1 as a weak D call on 6 bases. Source: peripheral blood, taken on day 0 of AZD1222 vaccination. The sequence was collected from an adult in good health. The bases read TGTGCCAGTAGTTCACAGGGTAACGCCTACGAGCAGTACTTC. Its protein product is CASSSQGNAYEQYF.